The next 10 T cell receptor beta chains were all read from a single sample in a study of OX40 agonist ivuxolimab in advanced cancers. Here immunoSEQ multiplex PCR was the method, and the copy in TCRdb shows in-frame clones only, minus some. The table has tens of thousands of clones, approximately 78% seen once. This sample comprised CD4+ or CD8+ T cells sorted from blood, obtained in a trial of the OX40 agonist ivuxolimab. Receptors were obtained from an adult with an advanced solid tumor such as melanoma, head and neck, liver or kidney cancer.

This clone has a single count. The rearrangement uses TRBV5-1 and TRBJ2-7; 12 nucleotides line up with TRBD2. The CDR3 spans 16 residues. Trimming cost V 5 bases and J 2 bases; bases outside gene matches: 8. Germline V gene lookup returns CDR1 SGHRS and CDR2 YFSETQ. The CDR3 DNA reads TGCGCCAGCAGATTAGGACTAGCGGGGCAAACCTACGAGCAGTACTTC. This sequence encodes CASRLGLAGQTYEQYF.

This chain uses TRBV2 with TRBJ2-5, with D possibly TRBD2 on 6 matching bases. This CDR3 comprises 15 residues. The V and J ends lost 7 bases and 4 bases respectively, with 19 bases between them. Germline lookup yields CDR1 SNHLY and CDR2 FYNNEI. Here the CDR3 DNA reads TGTGCCAGCAATCTCCAGGGTTGGAGGGGAGAGACCCAGTACTTC. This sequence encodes CASNLQGWRGETQYF.

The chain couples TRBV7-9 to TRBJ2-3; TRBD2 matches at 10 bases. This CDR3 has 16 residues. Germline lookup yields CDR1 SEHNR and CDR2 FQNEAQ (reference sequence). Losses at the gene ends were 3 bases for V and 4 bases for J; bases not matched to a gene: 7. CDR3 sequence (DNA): TGTGCCAGCAGCTTTGAAGCGGGAGGGGGGTCAGATACGCAGTATTTT. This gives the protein CASSFEAGGGSDTQYF.

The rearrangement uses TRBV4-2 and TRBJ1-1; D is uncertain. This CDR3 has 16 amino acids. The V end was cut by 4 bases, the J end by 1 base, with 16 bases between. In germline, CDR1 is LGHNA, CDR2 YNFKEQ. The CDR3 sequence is CASSPRATYGNTEAFF. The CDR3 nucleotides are TGTGCCAGCAGCCCCCGGGCCACATACGGGAACACTGAAGCTTTCTTT.

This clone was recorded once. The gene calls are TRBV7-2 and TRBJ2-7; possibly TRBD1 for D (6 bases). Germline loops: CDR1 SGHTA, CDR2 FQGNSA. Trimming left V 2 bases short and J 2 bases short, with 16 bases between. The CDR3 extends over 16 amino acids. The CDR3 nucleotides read TGTGCCAGCAGCTTACGGACAGCAAACCCGGCCTACGAGCAGTACTTC. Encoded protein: CASSLRTANPAYEQYF.

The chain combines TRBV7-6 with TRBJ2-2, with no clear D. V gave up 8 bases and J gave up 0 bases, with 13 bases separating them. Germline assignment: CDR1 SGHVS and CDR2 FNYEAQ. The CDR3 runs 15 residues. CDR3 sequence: CASESSVTNTGELFF. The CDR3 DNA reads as TGTGCCAGCGAGAGCTCTGTGACGAACACCGGGGAGCTGTTTTTT. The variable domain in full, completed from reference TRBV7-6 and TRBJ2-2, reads GAGVSQSPRYKVTKRGQDVALRCDPISGHVSLYWYRQALGQGPEFLTYFNYEAQQDKSGLPNDRFSAERPEGSISTLTIQRTEQRDSAMYRCASESSVTNTGELFFGEGSRLTVL.

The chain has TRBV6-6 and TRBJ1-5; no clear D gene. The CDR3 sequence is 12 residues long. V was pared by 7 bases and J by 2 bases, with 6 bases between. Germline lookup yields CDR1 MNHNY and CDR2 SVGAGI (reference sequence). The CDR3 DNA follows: TGTGCCAGCACTTTTGGCAATCAGCCCCAGCATTTT. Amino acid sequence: CASTFGNQPQHF.

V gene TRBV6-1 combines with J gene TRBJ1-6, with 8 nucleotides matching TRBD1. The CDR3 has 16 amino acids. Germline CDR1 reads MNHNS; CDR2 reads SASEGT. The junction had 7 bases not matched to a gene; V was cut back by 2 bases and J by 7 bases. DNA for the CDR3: TGTGCCAGCAGTGAACAGCCTCAGGGGGCCAATTCACCCCTCCACTTT. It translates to CASSEQPQGANSPLHF.

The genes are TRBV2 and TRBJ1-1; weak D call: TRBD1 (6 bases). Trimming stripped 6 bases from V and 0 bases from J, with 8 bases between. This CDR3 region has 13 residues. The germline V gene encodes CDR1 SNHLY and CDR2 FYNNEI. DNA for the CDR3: TGTGCCAGCAGAGGGGGTTTGAACACTGAAGCTTTCTTT. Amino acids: CASRGGLNTEAFF.

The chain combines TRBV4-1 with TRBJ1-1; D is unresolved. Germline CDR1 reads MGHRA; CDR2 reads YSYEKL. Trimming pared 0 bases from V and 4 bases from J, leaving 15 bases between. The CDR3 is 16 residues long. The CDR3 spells CASSQESPTGSTEAFF. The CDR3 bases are TGCGCCAGCAGCCAAGAATCCCCGACCGGAAGCACTGAAGCTTTCTTT.